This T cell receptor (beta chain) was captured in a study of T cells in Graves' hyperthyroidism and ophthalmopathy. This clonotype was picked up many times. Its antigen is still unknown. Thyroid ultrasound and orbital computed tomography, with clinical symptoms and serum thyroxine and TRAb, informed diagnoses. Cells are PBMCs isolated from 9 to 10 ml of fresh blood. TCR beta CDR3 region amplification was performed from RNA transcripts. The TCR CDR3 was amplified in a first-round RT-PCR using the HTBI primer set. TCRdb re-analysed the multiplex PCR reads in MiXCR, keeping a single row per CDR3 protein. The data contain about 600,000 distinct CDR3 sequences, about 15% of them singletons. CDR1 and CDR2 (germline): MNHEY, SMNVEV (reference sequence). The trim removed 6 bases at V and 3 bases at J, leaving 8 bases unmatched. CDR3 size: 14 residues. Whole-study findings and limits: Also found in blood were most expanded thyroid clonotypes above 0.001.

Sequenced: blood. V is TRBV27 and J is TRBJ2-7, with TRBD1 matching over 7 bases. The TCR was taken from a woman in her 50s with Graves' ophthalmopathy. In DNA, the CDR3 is TGTGCCAGCAGAAAGAGACAGGGCTTCTACGAGCAGTACTTC. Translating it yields CASRKRQGFYEQYF.